The 27 T cell receptor beta chains reported below all come from one sample, sequenced in a study of blood T cell repertoires in COVID-19 (dated by TCRdb to 2020 to 2021). The library was made by the immunoSEQ multiplex PCR assay. Here the immuneACCESS table is served through TCRdb, limited to in-frame sequences with V and J called. Missing clones are a known gap in these copies; in checked studies unresolved V genes cover under half, and the rest lacks a known reason. The sample table lists over 90,000 clones, more than 80% of them with a count of one. 4% to 5.5% of the sample comes from the top ten. Sequenced sample: peripheral blood. These receptors all come from an elderly man with COVID-19, enrolled during active disease.

Only one count was recorded for this clone. The chain carries TRBV6-6 and TRBJ1-6, with D possibly TRBD1 on 6 matching bases. With 2 bases removed from V and 8 bases from J, the gap between germline ends came to 16 bases. Germline CDR1 MNHNY, CDR2 SVGAGI (reference sequence). The CDR3 contains 16 residues. CDR3 loop: CASSYGRGARDSPLHF. CDR3 DNA sequence: TGTGCCAGCAGTTACGGTCGGGGGGCGAGGGATTCACCCCTCCACTTT.

This clone was detected once. The chain links TRBV7-2 to TRBJ2-4, with TRBD2 identical over 8 bases. J gave up 3 bases and V 2 bases, and 12 bases lay outside the gene matches. This CDR3 spans 18 amino acids. Looked up from germline, CDR1 is SGHTA and CDR2 is FQGNSA. The chain's CDR3 is CASSLLFPGGLGKNIQYF. In DNA form, the CDR3 reads TGTGCCAGCAGCTTACTCTTTCCGGGGGGGCTAGGCAAAAACATTCAGTACTTC.

V and J are TRBV7-6 and TRBJ2-1; TRBD2 aligns across 13 bases. The germline gives CDR1 SGHVS, CDR2 FNYEAQ. The CDR3 sequence is 16 residues long. Trimming took 4 bases from V and 7 from J; bases not matched to a gene: 7. CDR3 DNA: TGTGCCAGCAGCTCCTATCCGACTAGCGGGGGGAATGAGCAGTTCTTC. Protein: CASSSYPTSGGNEQFF.

The chain is built from TRBV5-1 and TRBJ2-5; D may be TRBD1 (6 bases). The CDR3 runs 15 residues. V was shortened by 3 bases and J by 5 bases, with 17 bases between the two germline ends. CDR1 and CDR2 (germline): SGHRS, YFSETQ. The chain's CDR3 is CASSSGQTMGETQYF. The CDR3, as DNA: TGCGCCAGCAGCTCCGGACAGACCATGGGGGAGACCCAGTACTTC.

This clone appeared once. This chain uses TRBV27 with TRBJ2-3; 8 bases are a match to TRBD2. The CDR3 has 11 residues. Germline V lookup: CDR1 MNHEY, CDR2 SMNVEV (reference sequence). V trimming: 8 bases; J trimming: 14 bases; junction bases outside the gene matches: 9. The CDR3 DNA reads TGTGCCAGCCGGGGGGGGGTAAAATTGTATTTT. Translating gives CASRGGVKLYF.

Only a few counts were recorded for this clone. The V and J genes are TRBV5-1 and TRBJ2-2, with TRBD1 matching over 9 bases. The CDR3 runs to 18 residues. Per the germline V gene, CDR1 is SGHRS and CDR2 is YFSETQ. Trimming cost V 1 base and J 3 bases; bases outside gene matches: 10. The DNA of the CDR3 is TGCGCCAGCAGCTTGCAGGCATTGCGGACAGGGGACACCGGGGAGCTGTTTTTT. It codes for CASSLQALRTGDTGELFF.

This clone appeared a single time. The chain uses TRBV14 and TRBJ2-1; D ambiguous. Germline CDR1 SGHDN, CDR2 FVKESK. This CDR3 has 15 amino acids. V lost 6 bases to trimming and J lost 3 bases, with 15 bases between them. The CDR3: CASRMWQNYYNEQFF. In DNA form, the CDR3 reads TGTGCCAGCAGGATGTGGCAGAACTACTACAATGAGCAGTTCTTC.

Regarding this clone: At the DNA level, this CDR3 is encoded by other sequences in the same sample as well. The chain combines TRBV5-1 with TRBJ2-3; D gene ambiguous. The CDR3 sequence is 14 residues long. Germline-derived CDR1 and CDR2 are SGHRS and YFSETQ. V was pared by 0 bases and J by 0 bases, with 5 bases between. CDR3 region: CASSLDSSTDTQYF. For the CDR3, the DNA is TGCGCCAGCAGCTTGGATAGCAGCACAGATACGCAGTATTTT.

The V and J genes are TRBV24-1 and TRBJ2-1; 9 bases align to TRBD1. J gave up 7 bases and V 8 bases, and 8 bases lay outside the gene matches. The CDR3 loop spans 14 amino acids. CDR1 is KGHDR, CDR2 SFDVKD, per germline. The CDR3 protein is CATNPGQGFNEQFF. CDR3 DNA: TGTGCCACCAACCCGGGACAGGGTTTTAATGAGCAGTTCTTC.

V is TRBV3-1 (or the pseudogene TRBV3-2) and J is TRBJ2-7; D may be TRBD2 (7 bases). CDR1 and CDR2 (germline): LGHDT, YNNKEL (reference sequence). V lost 1 base and J 0 bases, leaving 13 bases between the germline ends. CDR3 length: 16 amino acids. The CDR3 nucleotides read TGTGCCAGCAGCCAAGTACGGGGGGACATCTCCTACGAGCAGTACTTC. Its protein is CASSQVRGDISYEQYF.

The chain employs TRBV19 and TRBJ2-2; 10 bases match TRBD2. The junction had 7 bases not matched to a gene; V was cut back by 5 bases and J by 7 bases. Germline values: CDR1 LNHDA, CDR2 SQIVND (reference sequence). This CDR3 has 15 residues. The CDR3 here is CASSLSGRAIGELFF. CDR3 in DNA: TGTGCCAGTAGTTTGAGCGGGAGGGCCATCGGGGAGCTGTTTTTT.

This chain links TRBV7-3 with TRBJ2-7; D might be TRBD1 (6 bases). The V gene lost 1 base and the J gene lost 5 bases, with 9 bases spanning the gap. This CDR3 has 13 residues. Germline V gene sequence: CDR1 SGHTA, CDR2 FQGTGA. The CDR3 DNA follows: TGTGCCAGCAGCTTAAGGGGGCCAGACGAGCAGTACTTC. Its protein product is CASSLRGPDEQYF.

The V gene is TRBV5-4, the J gene TRBJ1-1; D unclear. CDR3 size: 14 residues. Germline V gene lookup returns CDR1 SGHNT and CDR2 YYREEE (reference sequence). The V end was cut by 1 base, the J end by 2 bases, with 9 bases between. This CDR3 is CASSLKGRNTEAFF. The CDR3 region has the DNA TGTGCCAGCAGCTTGAAAGGGAGAAACACTGAAGCTTTCTTT.

The chain couples TRBV6-2 or TRBV6-3 to TRBJ2-7; 11 nucleotides line up with TRBD2. V was pared by 2 bases and J by 7 bases, with 10 bases of the junction left unmatched. Germline assignment: CDR1 MNHEY and CDR2 SVGEGT. The CDR3 spans 16 residues. The CDR3 DNA follows: TGTGCCAGCAGTTACGGCCTAGCGGGGGGAATTCGGGAGCAGTACTTC. Protein product: CASSYGLAGGIREQYF.

As DNA, the CDR3 is TGTGCCAGCAGTTTAAGGGGATTTGGTGAAGCTTTCTTT. Its protein product is CASSLRGFGEAFF. V is TRBV6-2 or TRBV6-3 and J is TRBJ1-1; D might be TRBD1 (5 bases). V lost 4 bases, J lost 7 bases, and 13 bases lay in between. Germline loops: CDR1 MNHEY, CDR2 SVGEGT. CDR3 length equals 13 residues.

The rearrangement joins TRBV1 to TRBJ2-2; the table's D call, TRBD2, was not checked against the DNA. TRBV1 is classified as a pseudogene. This CDR3 spans 14 amino acids. DNA for the CDR3: TGCACCAGCCGGGGCGGGATTCACACCGGGGAGCTGTTTTTT. Translation: CTSRGGIHTGELFF.

V and J are TRBV28 and TRBJ1-1, with D tentatively TRBD1 (6 bases). The V gene lost 10 bases and the J gene lost 0 bases, with 18 bases spanning the gap. This CDR3 spans 15 amino acids. Germline V gene lookup returns CDR1 MDHEN and CDR2 SYDVKM. In nucleotides, the CDR3 is TGTGCCATCAGCCCCCTCGGACAGATGAACACTGAAGCTTTCTTT. Translated: CAISPLGQMNTEAFF.

V is TRBV5-6 and J is TRBJ1-6, with 9 positions matching TRBD1. The V segment lost 2 bases and the J segment 9 bases; nucleotides outside the gene matches: 9. The CDR3 runs to 16 residues. CDR1 is SGHDT and CDR2 is YYEEEE in the germline V gene. CDR3 DNA sequence: TGTGCCAGCAGCTTTTATTCGGGACAGGGTTTTTCACCCCTCCACTTT. Encoded protein: CASSFYSGQGFSPLHF.

This chain links TRBV30 with TRBJ1-5; tentatively, D is TRBD1 (5 bases). Germline assignment: CDR1 GTSNPN and CDR2 SVGIG (reference sequence). Trimming pared 4 bases from V and 3 bases from J, leaving 16 bases between. The CDR3 loop spans 15 amino acids. CDR3 residues: CAWTPGGGTNQPQHF. The CDR3 DNA sequence: TGTGCCTGGACCCCCGGGGGGGGAACCAATCAGCCCCAGCATTTT.

V usage is TRBV27 and J usage is TRBJ2-7, with TRBD1 as a possible D gene (5 bases). Germline loops: CDR1 MNHEY, CDR2 SMNVEV (reference sequence). The CDR3 length is 14 residues. Trimming shortened V by 2 bases and J by 4 bases, and 12 bases separated the two germline ends. The CDR3 reads CASSLGRVGYEQYF. DNA of the CDR3: TGTGCCAGCAGTTTAGGCAGGGTAGGTTACGAGCAGTACTTC.

This sequence joins TRBV2 and TRBJ1-5, with 10 bases lining up with TRBD1. Trimming cost V 6 bases and J 1 base; bases outside gene matches: 6. Germline-derived CDR1 and CDR2 are SNHLY and FYNNEI. This CDR3 is 16 amino acids long. This CDR3 is CASSRTGGWSNQPQHF. CDR3 sequence (DNA): TGTGCCAGCAGCAGGACAGGGGGTTGGAGCAATCAGCCCCAGCATTTT.

As DNA, the CDR3 is TGCGCCAGCAGCCTGTACCGGGACAGGGGGTCTAGCACAGATACGCAGTATTTT. Protein: CASSLYRDRGSSTDTQYF. The V gene is TRBV5-1, the J gene TRBJ2-3, with TRBD1 matching over 11 bases. The CDR3 has 18 amino acids. The junction had 10 bases not matched to a gene; V was cut back by 4 bases and J by 0 bases. Germline V lookup: CDR1 SGHRS, CDR2 YFSETQ.

The V and J genes are TRBV9 and TRBJ2-2, with D possibly matching TRBD2 (6 bases). Germline CDR1 SGDLS, CDR2 YYNGEE. There are 18 residues in the CDR3. Trimming pared 0 bases from V and 6 bases from J, leaving 21 bases between. This CDR3 reads CASSVDSPGTLSAGELFF. CDR3 in DNA: TGTGCCAGCAGCGTAGATTCCCCCGGGACTCTCTCGGCCGGGGAGCTGTTTTTT.

V gene TRBV18 combines with J gene TRBJ2-5; TRBD2 aligns across 11 bases. Germline CDR1 is KGHSH and CDR2 is LQKENI. The CDR3 is 15 amino acids. V gave up 3 bases and J gave up 4 bases; unmatched junction bases: 4. CDR3 nucleotides: TGTGCCAGCTCACCCCATAGCGGGAGGGGAGAGACCCAGTACTTC. Amino acids: CASSPHSGRGETQYF.

The chain has TRBV19 and TRBJ2-2; 9 bases are a match to TRBD2. CDR1 LNHDA and CDR2 SQIVND come from the germline V gene (reference sequence). The V gene end was trimmed by 2 bases and the J gene end by 7 bases; junction bases not matched to a gene: 5. This CDR3 has 15 residues. CDR3 coding DNA: TGTGCCAGTAGTATACGCGGGGGGGCCGTCGGGGAGCTGTTTTTT. Translating gives CASSIRGGAVGELFF.

This clone was picked up a small number of times. J is TRBJ2-3 and V is TRBV15; tentative D call: TRBD2 (6 bases). Germline V lookup: CDR1 LNHNV, CDR2 YYDKDF (reference sequence). CDR3 length: 16 amino acids. Trimming took 1 base from V and 2 from J, leaving 13 bases between them. CDR3 sequence (DNA): TGTGCCACCAGCAGAGCCCGGGGGACCCCCACAGATACGCAGTATTTT. Encoded protein: CATSRARGTPTDTQYF.

The chain links TRBV5-1 to TRBJ1-2, with no clear D. CDR3 length: 15 amino acids. Trimming shortened V by 0 bases and J by 2 bases, and 11 bases separated the two germline ends. CDR1 SGHRS and CDR2 YFSETQ come from the germline V gene. The CDR3 bases are TGCGCCAGCAGCTTGGAGCCGACGACAAACTATGGCTACACCTTC. Its protein product is CASSLEPTTNYGYTF.